Each of the 32 T cell receptor beta chains below was sequenced from the same sample in a study of CD8+ T cells in alopecia areata. Specified treatment: oral pan-JAK inhibitor, 5-10 mg twice daily. Reverse transcribed after extraction, RNA yielded cDNA as the sequencing template. Repertoires were generated with immunoSEQ multiplex PCR, while TCRdb's copy carries only in-frame clones and drops some. The sample carries about 200,000 clones, 50% to 75% recorded once. Sequencing was performed on CD4+ T cells sorted from blood, taken at week 4, from a patient treated with tofacitinib. All receptors derive from a human donor with alopecia areata.

CDR3 amino acids: CASSPMGGTNEKLFF. The DNA for the CDR3 is TGCGCCAGCAGCCCCATGGGGGGGACTAATGAAAAACTGTTTTTT. This chain connects TRBV5-1 to TRBJ1-4; possibly TRBD1 for D (5 bases). The CDR3 sequence is 15 residues long. Germline V gene data show CDR1 as SGHRS and CDR2 as YFSETQ. The germline V and J ends were trimmed by 4 bases and 2 bases, with 12 bases remaining between them.

This sequence joins TRBV9 and TRBJ2-5; D possibly matches TRBD1 or TRBD2 (6 bases each). The CDR3 extends over 14 amino acids. Germline CDR1 SGDLS, CDR2 YYNGEE. Trimming cost V 0 bases and J 5 bases, with 11 bases left between them. In DNA form, the CDR3 reads TGTGCCAGCAGCGTAGGAGTAGGGGGGGAGACCCAGTACTTC. Translation gives CASSVGVGGETQYF.

The chain links TRBV11-2 to TRBJ2-5; possibly TRBD1 for D (6 bases). Germline V lookup: CDR1 SGHAT, CDR2 FQNNGV. With 3 bases removed from V and 7 bases from J, the gap between germline ends came to 18 bases. The CDR3 covers 15 residues. This CDR3 reads CASSFEGSRGGTQYF. In nucleotides, the CDR3 is TGTGCCAGCAGCTTCGAGGGTAGTCGAGGGGGGACCCAGTACTTC.

V is TRBV4-3 and J is TRBJ1-2; D remains unclear. The CDR3 runs 15 residues. V was trimmed by 0 bases and J by 4 bases, leaving 12 bases between them. CDR1 and CDR2 (germline): LGHNA, YSLEER. The DNA of the CDR3 is TGCGCCAGCAGCCAAGATGTAGGTGCGGCCTATGGCTACACCTTC. Encoded protein: CASSQDVGAAYGYTF.

In the case of this clone: Its ends do not fully match the called genes, so a read error is possible. This rearrangement joins TRBV30 to TRBJ2-5; a possible D gene is TRBD2 (7 bases). The CDR3 extends over 14 amino acids. The germline V gene encodes CDR1 GTSNPN and CDR2 SVGIG (reference sequence). The CDR3 DNA reads TGTGTCTGGAGTGTACTTAGGGGGGGAGAGACCCAGTACTTC. This sequence encodes CVWSVLRGGETQYF.

The chain links TRBV6-5 to TRBJ2-2; TRBD2 matches 8 bases. J gave up 9 bases and V 5 bases, and 2 bases lay outside the gene matches. The germline gives CDR1 MNHEY, CDR2 SVGAGI. The CDR3 length is 12 residues. The chain's CDR3 is CASSRTSRELFF. The CDR3 DNA is TGTGCCAGCAGTAGGACTAGCCGGGAGCTGTTTTTT.

The chain is built from TRBV5-4 and TRBJ1-1; D might be TRBD1 (5 bases). V was clipped by 0 bases and J by 1 base, with 7 bases between them. The CDR3 runs 14 residues. Germline V gene sequence: CDR1 SGHNT, CDR2 YYREEE (reference sequence). The CDR3 DNA reads TGTGCCAGCAGCTTGGCCAGGGCGAACACTGAAGCTTTCTTT. Amino acids: CASSLARANTEAFF.

This clone was detected a few times. The chain couples TRBV27 to TRBJ1-6; 7 bases fit TRBD1. The CDR3 has 13 residues. CDR1 MNHEY and CDR2 SMNVEV come from the germline V gene (reference sequence). J lost 7 bases, V lost 5 bases, and 2 bases had no gene match. In DNA, the CDR3 is TGTGCCAGCAGTCCAGGGGGGAATTCACCCCTCCACTTT. It codes for CASSPGGNSPLHF.

J is TRBJ2-1 and V is TRBV18, with a tentative D call TRBD1 (5 bases). This CDR3 is built from 15 residues. V was shortened by 1 base and J by 13 bases, with 20 bases between the two germline ends. CDR1 and CDR2 (germline): KGHSH, LQKENI. The CDR3 sequence is CASSPQGVGLVHQFF. The CDR3 nucleotides are TGTGCCAGCTCACCACAAGGGGTTGGGCTAGTGCATCAGTTCTTC.

The chain has TRBV15 and TRBJ2-7; D is possibly TRBD2 (5 bases). V was pared by 1 base and J by 0 bases, with 7 bases between. The germline V gene has CDR1 LNHNV and CDR2 YYDKDF (reference sequence). The CDR3 loop spans 14 amino acids. The CDR3 bases are TGTGCCACCAGCAGAGTAGGGAGCTCCTACGAGCAGTACTTC. Its protein product is CATSRVGSSYEQYF. Full variable domain (remainder filled in from reference TRBV15 and TRBJ2-7): DAMVIQNPRYQVTQFGKPVTLSCSQTLNHNVMYWYQQKSSQAPKLLFHYYDKDFNNEADTPDNFQSRRPNTSFCFLDIRSPGLGDTAMYLCATSRVGSSYEQYFGPGTRLTVT.

This clone was seen a single time. The V gene is TRBV11-2, the J gene TRBJ1-1; 8 bases line up with TRBD1. With 5 bases clipped from V and 4 bases from J, the junction kept 6 bases outside the gene matches. The CDR3 extends over 14 amino acids. Per the germline V gene, CDR1 is SGHAT and CDR2 is FQNNGV. As DNA, the CDR3 is TGTGCCAGCAGCCAAACTACAGGGGGCACTGAAGCTTTCTTT. This gives the protein CASSQTTGGTEAFF.

This clone has just a few counts. This sequence joins TRBV19 and TRBJ2-2; D ambiguous. CDR1 and CDR2 (germline): LNHDA, SQIVND (reference sequence). The CDR3 sequence is 13 residues long. V lost 5 bases to trimming and J lost 7 bases, with 11 bases between them. CDR3: CASSGWLVGELFF. The CDR3 bases are TGTGCCAGTAGTGGTTGGCTCGTCGGGGAGCTGTTTTTT.

The chain carries TRBV5-1 and TRBJ1-2; D is uncertain. Germline V gene lookup returns CDR1 SGHRS and CDR2 YFSETQ. This CDR3 spans 13 amino acids. V was cut by 3 bases and J by 4 bases, with 10 bases left in between. The CDR3 nucleotides read TGCGCCAGCAGCTCGGAGGGCGGCTATGGCTACACCTTC. Translation: CASSSEGGYGYTF.

The genes are TRBV27 and TRBJ1-3; D is undetermined. Trimming removed 6 bases at V and 4 bases at J, with 7 bases between. The CDR3 extends over 12 amino acids. CDR1 and CDR2 from the germline V gene are MNHEY and SMNVEV (reference sequence). The DNA of the CDR3 is TGTGCCAGCAGGTCAGGAGGAAACACCATATATTTT. Protein sequence: CASRSGGNTIYF.

The rearrangement uses TRBV20-1 and TRBJ1-2; no definite D call. CDR3 length: 11 residues. The ends were cut back, 3 bases at V and 3 bases at J, with 5 bases in the middle. CDR1 DFQATT and CDR2 SNEGSKA come from the germline V gene (reference sequence). Here the CDR3 DNA reads TGCAGTGCTAGTGTTCACTATGGCTACACCTTC. It yields the protein CSASVHYGYTF.

V and J are TRBV4-1 and TRBJ2-5; TRBD2 agrees at 7 bases. V lost 2 bases, J lost 4 bases, and 7 bases stayed unmatched. Looked up from germline, CDR1 is MGHRA and CDR2 is YSYEKL. This CDR3 has 15 residues. CDR3 region: CASSQRAGVAETQYF. The CDR3 nucleotides are TGCGCCAGCAGCCAAAGGGCGGGGGTAGCAGAGACCCAGTACTTC.

The chain combines TRBV27 with TRBJ2-5; D is unclear. The CDR3 sequence is 13 residues long. Per the germline V gene, CDR1 is MNHEY and CDR2 is SMNVEV (reference sequence). V gave up 0 bases and J gave up 9 bases, with 11 bases separating them. The CDR3 spells CASSLSPETAQYF. The DNA of the CDR3 is TGTGCCAGCAGTTTATCGCCGGAGACGGCCCAGTACTTC.

V is TRBV20-1 and J is TRBJ2-7, with 7 bases lining up with TRBD2. The junction had 4 bases not matched to a gene; V was cut back by 6 bases and J by 5 bases. The length of the CDR3 is 11 residues. Germline CDR1 reads DFQATT; CDR2 reads SNEGSKA (reference sequence). The CDR3 is CSAIRGDEQYF. The CDR3 DNA reads as TGCAGTGCCATCCGGGGGGACGAGCAGTACTTC.

This clone was recorded once. The J gene is TRBJ2-1, the V gene TRBV11-3, with TRBD2 matching 9 bases. The CDR3 is 16 amino acids. The junction had 4 bases not matched to a gene; V was cut back by 0 bases and J by 4 bases. Germline CDR1 SGHNT, CDR2 YENEEA. The CDR3 sequence is CASSLDLTSGYNEQFF. The DNA of the CDR3 is TGTGCCAGCAGCTTAGATCTAACTAGCGGGTACAATGAGCAGTTCTTC.

The V call is TRBV6-6, the J call TRBJ1-2; no reliable D call. The CDR3 is 12 residues long. The ends were cut back, 3 bases at V and 1 base at J, with 3 bases in the middle. Germline values: CDR1 MNHNY, CDR2 SVGAGI (reference sequence). Written as DNA, the CDR3 is TGTGCCAGCAGTTATGTTAACTATGGCTACACCTTC. Protein: CASSYVNYGYTF.

The rearrangement uses TRBV6-5 and TRBJ1-2; D remains ambiguous. Trimming left V 5 bases short and J 2 bases short, with 15 bases between. The CDR3 is made up of 15 amino acids. CDR1 MNHEY and CDR2 SVGAGI come from the germline V gene. The CDR3 region is CASSLNSIANYGYTF. CDR3 nucleotides: TGTGCCAGCAGTCTCAACTCGATTGCAAACTATGGCTACACCTTC.

Only one count was recorded for this clone. The chain recombines TRBV30 with TRBJ2-3, with a tentative D call TRBD2 (5 bases). The CDR3 totals 12 residues. V dropped 4 bases and J dropped 2 bases, with 7 bases sitting between them. CDR1 GTSNPN and CDR2 SVGIG come from the germline V gene (reference sequence). The CDR3 sequence: CAWTGLTDTQYF. DNA of the CDR3: TGTGCCTGGACAGGACTCACAGATACGCAGTATTTT. Using reference TRBV30 and TRBJ2-3 for the parts outside the CDR3, the full variable domain is SQTIHQWPATLVQPVGSPLSLECTVEGTSNPNLYWYRQAAGRGLQLLFYSVGIGQISSEVPQNLSASRPQDRQFILSSKKLLLSDSGFYLCAWTGLTDTQYFGPGTRLTVL.

The chain employs TRBV9 and TRBJ2-7, with D tentatively TRBD2 (6 bases). Trimming pared 0 bases from V and 1 base from J, leaving 11 bases between. From germline, CDR1 is SGDLS and CDR2 YYNGEE. This CDR3 has 15 residues. CDR3 in amino acids: CASSVGLALSYEQYF. The CDR3 DNA follows: TGTGCCAGCAGCGTAGGGCTAGCGCTTTCCTACGAGCAGTACTTC.

The chain carries TRBV29-1 and TRBJ2-7; tentatively, D is TRBD1 or TRBD2 (6 bases each). The CDR3 length is 12 residues. The V and J ends lost 4 bases and 9 bases respectively, with 16 bases between them. Germline CDR1 reads SQVTM; CDR2 reads ANQGSEA. In DNA, the CDR3 is TGCAGCGTTGTGTCCGATGGGGGGCCGCAGTACTTC. Its protein product is CSVVSDGGPQYF.

In DNA, the CDR3 is TGCAGCGTGGGGATGGGAGTTGGGGCCAACGTCCTGACTTTC. Translating gives CSVGMGVGANVLTF. V and J are TRBV29-1 and TRBJ2-6; TRBD2 is a possible D gene (5 bases). The CDR3 has 14 residues. Trimming left V 6 bases short and J 3 bases short, with 12 bases between. Looked up from germline, CDR1 is SQVTM and CDR2 is ANQGSEA.

This clone was picked up one time. The CDR3 coding sequence is TGTGCCAGCAGTAGGGGGGGAGGACAGCCCCAGCATTTT. It is translated as CASSRGGGQPQHF. The chain recombines TRBV6-6 with TRBJ1-5, with D perhaps matching TRBD1 (6 bases). V was shortened by 5 bases and J by 7 bases, with 12 bases between the two germline ends. This CDR3 region has 13 residues. Germline CDR1 and CDR2: MNHNY and SVGAGI (reference sequence).

This chain links TRBV15 with TRBJ2-3; no clear D. V was cut by 3 bases and J by 0 bases, with 7 bases left in between. Germline CDR1 reads LNHNV; CDR2 reads YYDKDF (reference sequence). CDR3 length: 14 amino acids. As DNA, the CDR3 is TGTGCCACCAGCAGCGAGTGGAGCACAGATACGCAGTATTTT. Its protein is CATSSEWSTDTQYF.

This chain joins TRBV5-1 and TRBJ2-1; no reliable D call. The CDR3 extends over 13 amino acids. Germline CDR1 is SGHRS and CDR2 is YFSETQ. With 4 bases removed from V and 6 bases from J, the gap between germline ends came to 11 bases. CDR3 in DNA: TGCGCCAGCAGCCCTGTAATCGCCAATGAGCAGTTCTTC. Its translation is CASSPVIANEQFF.

This chain uses TRBV4-1 with TRBJ2-5; TRBD2 agrees at 9 bases. Germline loops: CDR1 MGHRA, CDR2 YSYEKL. This CDR3 has 17 amino acids. Losses at the gene ends were 3 bases for V and 4 bases for J; bases not matched to a gene: 12. The CDR3 DNA follows: TGCGCCAGCAGCCATGGACGGGGCGGGGGGGCCCGAGAGACCCAGTACTTC. Protein: CASSHGRGGGARETQYF.

The rearrangement uses TRBV30 and TRBJ2-5; D is perhaps TRBD1 (6 bases). CDR3 length equals 13 residues. Trimming left V 4 bases short and J 4 bases short, with 13 bases between. CDR1 GTSNPN and CDR2 SVGIG come from the germline V gene (reference sequence). This chain's CDR3 is CAWKRGIGETQYF. CDR3 DNA: TGTGCCTGGAAGAGGGGGATAGGAGAGACCCAGTACTTC.

J is TRBJ2-7 and V is TRBV27; D gene unclear. V lost 6 bases and J lost 0, with 15 bases in between. The CDR3 is 15 amino acids. Germline CDR1 is MNHEY and CDR2 is SMNVEV (reference sequence). CDR3 coding DNA: TGTGCCAGCAGCCCCAGACACTCGAGCTCCTACGAGCAGTACTTC. This translates into CASSPRHSSSYEQYF.

The rearrangement links TRBV9 to TRBJ2-2, with D maybe TRBD1 (6 bases). V was pared by 0 bases and J by 6 bases, with 12 bases between. Germline CDR1 SGDLS, CDR2 YYNGEE. This CDR3 spans 15 amino acids. The CDR3 nucleotides read TGTGCCAGCAGCGTAGAGGATAGACAGGCCGGGGAGCTGTTTTTT. This sequence encodes CASSVEDRQAGELFF.